This T cell receptor (beta chain) was recorded in a study of cytomegalovirus exposure and HLA in healthy donors. With respect to this clone: What it binds is unknown.

V was shortened by 5 bases and J by 4 bases, with 11 bases between the two germline ends. The CDR3 contains 13 residues. Germline V lookup: CDR1 LGHNA, CDR2 YSLEER. Study conclusions and caveats: In a later analysis, a genetic analysis reported fewer productive-TCR N-insertions in an Asian-associated ancestry cluster than the cohort average.

The PCR ran on 60 Vbeta and 13 Jbeta primers. Profiling relied on immunoSEQ multiplex PCR, and the TCRdb table lists in-frame clones only, not all of them. In the table there are 90,000 to 100,000 clones, more than 60% of which are singletons. Sequencing was done on a sample of PBMCs. The clonotype comes from a man over 45 in good health and CMV-seronegative. The chain joins TRBV4-3 to TRBJ2-5, with a possible D match to TRBD1 (6 bases). The CDR3 coding sequence is TGCGCCAGCAGCTTAACAGGGTCAGAGACCCAGTACTTC. Translation gives CASSLTGSETQYF.